A selection of T cell receptor beta chains follows, all from one sample in a study of shared clonotypes between healthy human individuals. TCRdb keeps only in-frame clones here, not all; method: immunoSEQ multiplex PCR. Of some 2 million clones in the sample, roughly 95% were seen once. Specimen: naive CD8+ T cells sorted from blood. All receptors come from a man in his late teens or twenties in good health. CDR3s include the opening cysteine and the closing phenylalanine or tryptophan.

V gene: TRBV27
J gene: TRBJ2-1
CDR3 protein: CASLYSNEQFF

V gene: TRBV9
J gene: TRBJ1-3
CDR3 protein: CASSAESSGNTIYF

V gene: TRBV11-2
J gene: TRBJ2-5
CDR3 protein: CASSPRLAGGPKETQYF

V gene: TRBV19
J gene: TRBJ2-7
CDR3 protein: CASSIGGGSYEQYF

V gene: TRBV5-6
J gene: TRBJ2-2
CDR3 protein: CASSLADSPPRPGELFF

V gene: TRBV11-2
J gene: TRBJ2-1
CDR3 protein: CASSLASGTSSYNEQFF

V gene: TRBV7-9
J gene: TRBJ1-6
CDR3 protein: CASSFLGGSPLHF

V gene: TRBV30
J gene: TRBJ1-1
CDR3 protein: CAWSVSSRNTEAFF

V gene: TRBV6-5
J gene: TRBJ2-1
CDR3 protein: CASRAYNEQFF

V gene: TRBV9
J gene: TRBJ2-7
CDR3 protein: CASSVEQGHEQYF

V gene: TRBV5-1
J gene: TRBJ2-1
CDR3 protein: CASSPPRGVMNEQFF

V gene: TRBV12-5
J gene: TRBJ1-2
CDR3 protein: CASGLAGGTDPNYGYTF

V gene: TRBV5-6
J gene: TRBJ2-7
CDR3 protein: CASSWENYEQYF

V gene: TRBV7-3
J gene: TRBJ2-3
CDR3 protein: CASSLWGTDTQYF

V gene: TRBV27
J gene: TRBJ1-5
CDR3 protein: CASSRPQHF

V gene: TRBV27
J gene: TRBJ2-7
CDR3 protein: CASSLSGGGYYEQYF

V gene: TRBV2
J gene: TRBJ2-5
CDR3 protein: CAAGGHEETQYF

V gene: TRBV7-6
J gene: TRBJ2-2
CDR3 protein: CASSLPVSGRENTGELFF

V gene: TRBV5-1
J gene: TRBJ2-7
CDR3 protein: CASSLAGGDYEQYF

V gene: TRBV13
J gene: TRBJ1-3
CDR3 protein: CASSSVMSGNTIYF

V gene: TRBV27
J gene: TRBJ1-5
CDR3 protein: CASSFRTERNQPQHF

V gene: TRBV7-9
J gene: TRBJ2-5
CDR3 protein: CASSLIPSVETQYF

V gene: TRBV2
J gene: TRBJ2-7
CDR3 protein: CASSEALGREQYF

V gene: TRBV7-8
J gene: TRBJ2-2
CDR3 protein: CASSPHKSSGELFF

V gene: TRBV6-5
J gene: TRBJ2-7
CDR3 protein: CASSYSTEFYEQYF

V gene: TRBV4-3
J gene: TRBJ2-7
CDR3 protein: CASSVRYPLAGRAYEQYF

V gene: TRBV6-6
J gene: TRBJ2-3
CDR3 protein: CASSYLRSDTQYF

V gene: TRBV4-1
J gene: TRBJ2-5
CDR3 protein: CASSGRDGEVWETQYF

V gene: TRBV28
J gene: TRBJ1-5
CDR3 protein: CASSLSIQPQHF

V gene: TRBV9
J gene: TRBJ2-1
CDR3 protein: CASSPPGRGAYNEQFF

V gene: TRBV27
J gene: TRBJ2-7
CDR3 protein: CASSWGTGEGYEQYF

V gene: TRBV7-8
J gene: TRBJ1-2
CDR3 protein: CASSLRGGSNYGYTF

V gene: TRBV10-1
J gene: TRBJ1-1
CDR3 protein: CASSAQVNSEAFF

V gene: TRBV6-5
J gene: TRBJ2-4
CDR3 protein: CASRPGTSWDIQYF

V gene: TRBV4-1
J gene: TRBJ1-1
CDR3 protein: CASSQQGATEAFF

V gene: TRBV5-6
J gene: TRBJ1-5
CDR3 protein: CASRPENEGRNQPQHF

V gene: TRBV6-1
J gene: TRBJ2-1
CDR3 protein: CASSGAFGSYNEQFF

V gene: TRBV19
J gene: TRBJ1-1
CDR3 protein: CASWERGEGTEAFF

V gene: TRBV9
J gene: TRBJ2-3
CDR3 protein: CASSVGNSGVTDTQYF

V gene: TRBV7-2
J gene: TRBJ2-7
CDR3 protein: CASSPLAGGIEQYF

V gene: TRBV5-1
J gene: TRBJ1-2
CDR3 protein: CASSLEQGAEGYTF

V gene: TRBV5-1
J gene: TRBJ2-7
CDR3 protein: CASSLSADSYEQYF